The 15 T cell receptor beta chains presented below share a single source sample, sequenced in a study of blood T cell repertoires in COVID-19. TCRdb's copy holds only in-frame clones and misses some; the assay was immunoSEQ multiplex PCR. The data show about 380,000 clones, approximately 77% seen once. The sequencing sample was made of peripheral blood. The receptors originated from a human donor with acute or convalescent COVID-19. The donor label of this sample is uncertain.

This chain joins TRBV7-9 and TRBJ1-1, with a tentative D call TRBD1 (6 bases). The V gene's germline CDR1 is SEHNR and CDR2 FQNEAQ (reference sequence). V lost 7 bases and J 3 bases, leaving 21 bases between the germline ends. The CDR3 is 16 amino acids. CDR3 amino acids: CASTPGALLQHTEAFF. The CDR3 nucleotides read TGTGCCAGCACCCCAGGGGCCCTACTACAACACACTGAAGCTTTCTTT.

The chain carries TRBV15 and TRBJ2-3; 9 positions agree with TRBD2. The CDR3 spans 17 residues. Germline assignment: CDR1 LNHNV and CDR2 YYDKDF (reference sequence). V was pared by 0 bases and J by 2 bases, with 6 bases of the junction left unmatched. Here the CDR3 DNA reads TGTGCCACCAGCAGAGACGATAGCGGGGGTTACACAGATACGCAGTATTTT. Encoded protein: CATSRDDSGGYTDTQYF.

CDR3 sequence (DNA): TGTGCCAGCAGTCCCTACAGGGCGCTCTCCTACGAGCAGTACTTC. Encoded protein: CASSPYRALSYEQYF. V gene TRBV28 combines with J gene TRBJ2-7; D possibly corresponds to TRBD1 (6 bases). Between the trimmed V and J ends, which lost 5 bases and 0 bases, there was a span of 14 bases. Germline values: CDR1 MDHEN, CDR2 SYDVKM. This CDR3 spans 15 amino acids.

The CDR3 DNA follows: TGCGCCAGCGGAGAGACAGGGCTTATGAACTATGGCTACACCTTC. Translation gives CASGETGLMNYGYTF. The rearrangement links TRBV5-1 to TRBJ1-2; 7 nucleotides match TRBD1. This CDR3 has 15 amino acids. The V and J ends lost 7 bases and 2 bases, in that order; junction bases with no gene match: 11. Germline CDR1 SGHRS, CDR2 YFSETQ.

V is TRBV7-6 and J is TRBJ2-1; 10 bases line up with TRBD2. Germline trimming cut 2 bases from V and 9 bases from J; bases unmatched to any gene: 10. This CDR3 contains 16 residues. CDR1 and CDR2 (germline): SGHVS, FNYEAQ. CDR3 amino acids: CASSLLAGDPRGEQFF. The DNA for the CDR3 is TGTGCCAGCAGCTTACTAGCGGGGGACCCGAGGGGTGAGCAGTTCTTC.

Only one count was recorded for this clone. CDR3 nucleotide sequence: TGTGCCAGCAGCCGAGGGGGTTCCCCCACTTACGAGCAGTACTTC. As protein: CASSRGGSPTYEQYF. The genes are TRBV28 and TRBJ2-7; maybe TRBD1 (6 bases). V was pared by 6 bases and J by 4 bases, with 19 bases between. Germline CDR1 and CDR2: MDHEN and SYDVKM. The CDR3 extends over 15 amino acids. Variable domain in full (rest from reference TRBV28 and TRBJ2-7): DVKVTQSSRYLVKRTGEKVFLECVQDMDHENMFWYRQDPGLGLRLIYFSYDVKMKEKGDIPEGYSVSREKKERFSLILESASTNQTSMYLCASSRGGSPTYEQYFGPGTRLTVT.

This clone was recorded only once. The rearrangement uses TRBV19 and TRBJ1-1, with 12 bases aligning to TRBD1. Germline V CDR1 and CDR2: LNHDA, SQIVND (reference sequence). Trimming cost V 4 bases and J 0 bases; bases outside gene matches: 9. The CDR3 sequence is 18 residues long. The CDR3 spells CASSSSGTGGFMNTEAFF. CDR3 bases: TGTGCCAGTAGTAGCTCCGGGACAGGGGGCTTCATGAACACTGAAGCTTTCTTT.

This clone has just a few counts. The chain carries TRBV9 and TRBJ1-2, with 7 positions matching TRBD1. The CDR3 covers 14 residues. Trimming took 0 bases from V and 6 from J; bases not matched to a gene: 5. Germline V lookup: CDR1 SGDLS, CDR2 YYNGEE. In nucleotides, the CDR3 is TGTGCCAGCAGCGTAGGACAGGGAACCGATGGCTACACCTTC. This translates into CASSVGQGTDGYTF.

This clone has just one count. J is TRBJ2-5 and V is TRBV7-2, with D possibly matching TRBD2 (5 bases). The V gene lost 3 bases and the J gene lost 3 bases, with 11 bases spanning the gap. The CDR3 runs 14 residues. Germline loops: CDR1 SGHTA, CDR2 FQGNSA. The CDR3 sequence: CASSFSRGKETQYF. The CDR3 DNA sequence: TGTGCCAGCAGCTTCTCCCGGGGAAAAGAGACCCAGTACTTC.

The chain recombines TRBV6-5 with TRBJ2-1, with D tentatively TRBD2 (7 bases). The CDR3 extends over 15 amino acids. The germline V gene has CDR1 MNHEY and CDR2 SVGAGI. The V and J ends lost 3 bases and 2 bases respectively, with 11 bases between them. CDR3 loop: CASSYWGGPYNEQFF. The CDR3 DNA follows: TGTGCCAGCAGTTATTGGGGGGGCCCCTACAATGAGCAGTTCTTC.

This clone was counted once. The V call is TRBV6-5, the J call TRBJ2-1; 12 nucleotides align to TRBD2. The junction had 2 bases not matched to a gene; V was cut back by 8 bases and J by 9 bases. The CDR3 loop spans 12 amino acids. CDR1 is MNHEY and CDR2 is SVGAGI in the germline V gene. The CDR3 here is CASRTSGVEQFF. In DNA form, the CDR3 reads TGTGCCAGCCGGACTAGCGGGGTTGAGCAGTTCTTC.

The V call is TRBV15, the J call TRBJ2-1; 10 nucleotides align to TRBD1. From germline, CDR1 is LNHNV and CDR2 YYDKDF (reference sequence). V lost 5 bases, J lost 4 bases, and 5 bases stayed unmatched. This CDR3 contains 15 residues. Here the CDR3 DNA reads TGTGCCACCAGCTTCCGGGACAGGGGATACAATGAGCAGTTCTTC. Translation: CATSFRDRGYNEQFF.

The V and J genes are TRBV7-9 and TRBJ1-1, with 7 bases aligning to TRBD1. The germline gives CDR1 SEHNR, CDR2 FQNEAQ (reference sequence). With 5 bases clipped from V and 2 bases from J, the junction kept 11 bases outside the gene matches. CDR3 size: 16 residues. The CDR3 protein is CASSPPQGGPNTEAFF. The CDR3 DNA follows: TGTGCCAGCAGCCCCCCCCAGGGGGGTCCAAACACTGAAGCTTTCTTT.

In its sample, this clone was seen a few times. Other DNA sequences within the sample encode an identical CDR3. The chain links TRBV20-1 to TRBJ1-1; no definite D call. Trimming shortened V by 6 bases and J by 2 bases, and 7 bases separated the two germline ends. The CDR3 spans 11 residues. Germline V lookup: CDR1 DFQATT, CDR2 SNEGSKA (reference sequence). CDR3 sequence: CSAPRNTEAFF. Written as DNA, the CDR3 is TGCAGTGCGCCCAGAAACACTGAAGCTTTCTTT.

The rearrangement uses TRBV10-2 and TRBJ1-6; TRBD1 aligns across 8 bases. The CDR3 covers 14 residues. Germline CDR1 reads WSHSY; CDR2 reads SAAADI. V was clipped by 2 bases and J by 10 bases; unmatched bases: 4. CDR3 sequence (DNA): TGCGCCAGCAGTGAGGGACAGGGCTGGTCACCCCTCCACTTT. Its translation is CASSEGQGWSPLHF.